This T cell receptor (beta chain) stems from a study of T-cell memory formation after mild COVID-19. Study context: Largely, the TCR clusters proved donor specific.

Regarding the study as a whole: Nothing showed for sure that second-wave clones peaking on day 37 were SARS-CoV-2 specific.

This clonotype was seen a few times. What it recognizes is unknown. TCRdb fed the 5' RACE reads into MiXCR, producing one record per CDR3 protein. The data contain about 360,000 distinct CDR3 sequences, 10% to 15% of them singletons. The sequenced material came from PBMCs or a T cell subset sorted from them (not recorded which). The sequence derives from a man aged 18 to 29 who had mild COVID-19 (a few samples of this study predate the infection). Cell type and time point are not known.

The chain's CDR3 is CASRIRGDRMETQYF. The CDR3 region has the DNA TGTGCCAGTAGGATACGGGGGGATCGAATGGAGACCCAGTACTTC. The chain joins TRBV19 to TRBJ2-5; 7 bases align to TRBD2. The CDR3 consists of 15 residues. The germline V gene encodes CDR1 LNHDA and CDR2 SQIVND (reference sequence). Trimming took 6 bases from V and 5 from J; bases not matched to a gene: 12.